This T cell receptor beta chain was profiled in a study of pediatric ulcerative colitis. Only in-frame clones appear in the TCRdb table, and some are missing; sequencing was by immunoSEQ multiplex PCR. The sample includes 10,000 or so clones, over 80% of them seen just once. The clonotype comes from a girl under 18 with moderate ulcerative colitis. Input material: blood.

The CDR3 reads CASSQDRALNTEAFF. For the CDR3, the DNA is TGCGCCAGCAGCCAAGACAGGGCCTTGAACACTGAAGCTTTCTTT. The chain has TRBV4-1 and TRBJ1-1; maybe TRBD1 (5 bases). V was pared by 0 bases and J by 0 bases, with 8 bases between. Germline CDR1 and CDR2: MGHRA and YSYEKL. The CDR3 is 15 amino acids.